The 27 T cell receptor beta chains below all came from one sample that was sequenced in a study of shared clonotypes between healthy human individuals. As defined, naive CD8 cells were CD45RO-negative and positively selected for CCR7, with terminally differentiated effector memory CD45RA+ cells excluded. This table comes from immunoSEQ multiplex PCR, and its TCRdb copy is limited to in-frame clones, with some not included. The sample includes 660,000 or so clones, approximately 96% seen only once; the top ten take about 0.12%. Sample: naive CD8+ T cells sorted from blood. The receptors here all came from a woman in her twenties or thirties in good health.

The chain links TRBV4-1 to TRBJ2-7; 9 nucleotides line up with TRBD2. Germline CDR1 MGHRA, CDR2 YSYEKL. The CDR3 is made up of 15 amino acids. J was trimmed by 7 bases and V by 1 base; bases with no gene match: 8. The CDR3 reads CASSQGLAGPGEQYF. DNA for the CDR3: TGCGCCAGCAGCCAAGGGCTAGCGGGGCCTGGGGAGCAGTACTTC.

The chain combines TRBV7-8 with TRBJ2-7; tentative D call: TRBD1 (6 bases). The CDR3 has 13 amino acids. V lost 6 bases, J lost 2 bases, and 11 bases lay in between. CDR1 is SGHVS, CDR2 FQNEAQ, per germline. The CDR3 DNA reads TGTGCCAGCAGGTACAGGGCGACCTACGAGCAGTACTTC. This gives the protein CASRYRATYEQYF.

The chain joins TRBV28 to TRBJ2-7, with D tentatively TRBD1 (6 bases). CDR1 is MDHEN, CDR2 SYDVKM, per germline. The CDR3 covers 15 residues. V was shortened by 6 bases and J by 9 bases, with 24 bases between the two germline ends. The CDR3 loop reads CASRHKSRGPEGQYF. DNA of the CDR3: TGTGCCAGCAGACATAAATCCAGGGGTCCCGAAGGGCAGTACTTC.

The J gene is TRBJ2-5, the V gene TRBV7-8; D is unresolved. This CDR3 is built from 11 residues. With 8 bases removed from V and 5 bases from J, the gap between germline ends came to 9 bases. Per the germline V gene, CDR1 is SGHVS and CDR2 is FQNEAQ. The CDR3 loop is CASGPMETQYF. Here the CDR3 DNA reads TGTGCCAGCGGGCCAATGGAGACCCAGTACTTC.

The CDR3 DNA sequence: TGTGCCAGCAGCCCCTCTAGCGGAGGCTACGAGCAGTACTTC. This encodes CASSPSSGGYEQYF. The chain carries TRBV7-6 and TRBJ2-7; 7 bases are shared with TRBD2. The length of the CDR3 is 14 residues. CDR1 and CDR2 from the germline V gene are SGHVS and FNYEAQ. The V gene end was trimmed by 5 bases and the J gene end by 3 bases; junction bases not matched to a gene: 7.

The chain uses TRBV7-6 and TRBJ2-1; the match to TRBD2 covers 8 bases. V shed 0 bases, J shed 3 bases, and the junction held 7 bases outside the gene matches. CDR3 length: 17 residues. Germline CDR1 is SGHVS and CDR2 is FNYEAQ. The CDR3, as DNA: TGTGCCAGCAGCTTAGCGGGCCTAGCGGGTTACTACAATGAGCAGTTCTTC. Translating gives CASSLAGLAGYYNEQFF.

The gene calls are TRBV27 and TRBJ2-3; 8 positions agree with TRBD2. The CDR3 has 18 amino acids. Per the germline V gene, CDR1 is MNHEY and CDR2 is SMNVEV (reference sequence). J lost 2 bases, V lost 3 bases, and 13 bases had no gene match. CDR3 DNA: TGTGCCAGCAGTTTTATCGGGAGGGCCGCCGAAACCACAGATACGCAGTATTTT. It translates to CASSFIGRAAETTDTQYF.

The gene calls are TRBV29-1 and TRBJ2-2; maybe TRBD2 (5 bases). The CDR3 contains 13 residues. Deletions cut 6 bases from V and 3 bases from J, with 11 bases between. Germline V CDR1 and CDR2: SQVTM, ANQGSEA. CDR3 nucleotides: TGCAGCGTCTCACTAGTCGACACCGGGGAGCTGTTTTTT. Its protein product is CSVSLVDTGELFF.

To note about this clone: Other DNA sequences of this sample code for an identical CDR3. The chain employs TRBV5-6 and TRBJ1-3; D is uncertain. This CDR3 has 14 amino acids. Per germline, CDR1 SGHDT and CDR2 YYEEEE. V gave up 0 bases and J gave up 4 bases, with 8 bases separating them. The CDR3: CASSLGGSGNTIYF. As DNA, the CDR3 is TGTGCCAGCAGCTTGGGAGGGTCCGGAAACACCATATATTTT.

The gene calls are TRBV7-8 and TRBJ2-3; TRBD2 aligns across 11 bases. The CDR3 has 16 amino acids. The germline CDR1 and CDR2 sequences are SGHVS and FQNEAQ. With V trimmed by 1 base and J by 2 bases, 2 bases remained unmatched. The DNA for the CDR3 is TGTGCCAGCAGCTTAGAGACTAGCGGGACCACAGATACGCAGTATTTT. Residues: CASSLETSGTTDTQYF.

The chain carries TRBV27 and TRBJ1-2; TRBD1 matches 10 bases. This CDR3 contains 14 residues. Germline V gives CDR1 MNHEY, CDR2 SMNVEV (reference sequence). V shed 5 bases, J shed 8 bases, and the junction held 8 bases outside the gene matches. DNA of the CDR3: TGTGCCAGCAGTCCGGGGACAGGGGTAGGCGGCTACACCTTC. The encoded protein is CASSPGTGVGGYTF.

J is TRBJ1-4 and V is TRBV27; D remains unclear. Trimming cost V 2 bases and J 12 bases, with 25 bases left between them. Germline CDR1 is MNHEY and CDR2 is SMNVEV (reference sequence). CDR3 length: 17 amino acids. The CDR3 DNA follows: TGTGCCAGCAGTTTAATCCCCAATCGTCCGGGTGCGACGGAACTGTTTTTT. Translation: CASSLIPNRPGATELFF.

Worth noting for this clone: The sample has other DNA sequences that encode this CDR3 too. The gene calls are TRBV27 and TRBJ2-3; 11 positions match TRBD2. Trimming took 2 bases from V and 3 from J; bases not matched to a gene: 1. The CDR3 sequence is 15 residues long. The germline V gene has CDR1 MNHEY and CDR2 SMNVEV (reference sequence). As DNA, the CDR3 is TGTGCCAGCAGTTTACTAGCGGGAGGTACAGATACGCAGTATTTT. Residues: CASSLLAGGTDTQYF.

This clone showed up just once. The genes are TRBV5-6 and TRBJ2-2; perhaps D is TRBD1 or TRBD2 (5 bases each). Germline-derived CDR1 and CDR2 are SGHDT and YYEEEE. The CDR3 has 15 amino acids. The germline V and J ends were trimmed by 0 bases and 0 bases, with 6 bases remaining between them. The CDR3 is CASSLGGTNTGELFF. The CDR3 nucleotides read TGTGCCAGCAGCTTGGGGGGGACGAACACCGGGGAGCTGTTTTTT.

V usage is TRBV7-8 and J usage is TRBJ2-3; D is perhaps TRBD2 (6 bases). The CDR3 is 15 residues long. Germline V gene data show CDR1 as SGHVS and CDR2 as FQNEAQ. The V end was cut by 5 bases, the J end by 2 bases, with 14 bases between. CDR3 DNA sequence: TGTGCCAGCAGCCCCCGTTCGGGGGACACAGATACGCAGTATTTT. It is translated as CASSPRSGDTDTQYF.

The V call is TRBV27, the J call TRBJ2-7; 7 bases are shared with TRBD2. The CDR3 covers 14 residues. The junction had 9 bases not matched to a gene; V was cut back by 5 bases and J by 5 bases. CDR1 and CDR2 (germline): MNHEY, SMNVEV (reference sequence). The CDR3 here is CASSTEGGWHEQYF. DNA of the CDR3: TGTGCCAGCAGTACCGAGGGAGGGTGGCACGAGCAGTACTTC.

Worth noting for this clone: This sample also contains other DNA sequences that code for the same CDR3. The chain joins TRBV5-1 to TRBJ2-7; the match to TRBD1 covers 8 bases. The CDR3 sequence is 13 residues long. Germline V gives CDR1 SGHRS, CDR2 YFSETQ. Losses at the gene ends were 2 bases for V and 3 bases for J; bases not matched to a gene: 1. The CDR3 loop is CASSFDRGYEQYF. The CDR3 nucleotides read TGCGCCAGCAGCTTTGACAGGGGCTACGAGCAGTACTTC.

The J gene is TRBJ2-7, the V gene TRBV27; 8 bases match TRBD1. With V trimmed by 0 bases and J by 0 bases, 7 bases remained unmatched. The germline CDR1 and CDR2 sequences are MNHEY and SMNVEV (reference sequence). This CDR3 contains 17 residues. The CDR3 DNA follows: TGTGCCAGCAGTTTATCGCCGGGACAGGCCCGCTCCTACGAGCAGTACTTC. It specifies CASSLSPGQARSYEQYF.

This chain joins TRBV29-1 and TRBJ2-1, with 9 bases identical to TRBD2. Germline V lookup: CDR1 SQVTM, CDR2 ANQGSEA. This CDR3 spans 15 amino acids. Trimming at V came to 4 bases and at J to 7 bases, leaving 11 bases not matched to a gene. This chain's CDR3 is CSVVAGASGKNEQFF. The CDR3 coding sequence is TGCAGCGTTGTCGCCGGAGCTAGCGGGAAAAATGAGCAGTTCTTC.

The rearrangement links TRBV7-9 to TRBJ1-1; 8 nucleotides align to TRBD1. Germline CDR1 is SEHNR and CDR2 is FQNEAQ (reference sequence). V gave up 5 bases and J gave up 3 bases; unmatched junction bases: 8. The CDR3 covers 15 residues. CDR3 DNA sequence: TGTGCCAGCAGCCGACGGACAGGGAGGTACACTGAAGCTTTCTTT. Protein product: CASSRRTGRYTEAFF.

Worth noting for this clone: Distinct nucleotide sequences in the sample also encode this CDR3. The chain recombines TRBV18 with TRBJ2-2, with 8 bases matching TRBD1. The germline CDR1 and CDR2 sequences are KGHSH and LQKENI. J gave up 2 bases and V 3 bases, and 2 bases lay outside the gene matches. The CDR3 runs 15 residues. The CDR3 nucleotides read TGTGCCAGCTCACCCGGACAGGGAAACACCGGGGAGCTGTTTTTT. Protein sequence: CASSPGQGNTGELFF. The full variable domain, in which reference TRBV18 and TRBJ2-2 provide the parts outside the CDR3, is NAGVMQNPRHLVRRRGQEARLRCSPMKGHSHVYWYRQLPEEGLKFMVYLQKENIIDESGMPKERFSAEFPKEGPSILRIQQVVRGDSAAYFCASSPGQGNTGELFFGEGSRLTVL.

The V call is TRBV19, the J call TRBJ2-7; D is perhaps TRBD2 (6 bases). The CDR3 spans 13 residues. Looked up from germline, CDR1 is LNHDA and CDR2 is SQIVND (reference sequence). The V end was cut by 9 bases, the J end by 2 bases, with 14 bases between. CDR3 residues: CASSSGPTYEQYF. The CDR3 DNA reads TGTGCCAGCTCCAGCGGGCCAACCTACGAGCAGTACTTC. Full variable domain (outside the CDR3, taken from reference TRBV19 and TRBJ2-7): DGGITQSPKYLFRKEGQNVTLSCEQNLNHDAMYWYRQDPGQGLRLIYYSQIVNDFQKGDIAEGYSVSREKKESFPLTVTSAQKNPTAFYLCASSSGPTYEQYFGPGTRLTVT.

The gene calls are TRBV28 and TRBJ2-7; TRBD1 matches 8 bases. J lost 4 bases, V lost 3 bases, and 11 bases had no gene match. The germline V gene has CDR1 MDHEN and CDR2 SYDVKM. The CDR3 totals 16 residues. Here the CDR3 DNA reads TGTGCCAGCAGTTTCGACAGGGGCCGCCCAGATTACGAGCAGTACTTC. Translating gives CASSFDRGRPDYEQYF.

The chain combines TRBV28 with TRBJ1-1, with TRBD1 matching over 7 bases. CDR3 size: 12 residues. The germline CDR1 and CDR2 sequences are MDHEN and SYDVKM. Trimming at V came to 6 bases and at J to 7 bases, leaving 5 bases not matched to a gene. The DNA of the CDR3 is TGTGCCAGCAGCCTGGGACAGATTGAAGCTTTCTTT. Protein: CASSLGQIEAFF.

The chain combines TRBV4-2 with TRBJ2-7, with TRBD1 matching over 12 bases. V was pared by 3 bases and J by 4 bases, with 1 base of the junction left unmatched. This CDR3 spans 14 amino acids. Per the germline V gene, CDR1 is LGHNA and CDR2 is YNFKEQ. The CDR3 loop is CASSQGQGAYEQYF. CDR3 sequence (DNA): TGTGCCAGCAGCCAGGGACAGGGGGCGTACGAGCAGTACTTC.

The V call is TRBV10-3, the J call TRBJ1-2; D may be TRBD1 (5 bases). This CDR3 has 15 residues. Germline CDR1 ENHRY, CDR2 SYGVKD. V was clipped by 2 bases and J by 2 bases, with 12 bases between them. CDR3 DNA sequence: TGTGCCATCAGTGAGACATGGGAGGGGAACTATGGCTACACCTTC. Translated: CAISETWEGNYGYTF.

This clone has just one count. The V and J genes are TRBV10-2 and TRBJ2-1; 7 bases are shared with TRBD1. This CDR3 region has 13 residues. V shed 9 bases, J shed 9 bases, and the junction held 11 bases outside the gene matches. The germline CDR1 and CDR2 sequences are WSHSY and SAAADI. The CDR3, as DNA: TGCGCCAGATCGGAAACAGGGGAGCGTGAGCAGTTCTTC. It translates to CARSETGEREQFF.